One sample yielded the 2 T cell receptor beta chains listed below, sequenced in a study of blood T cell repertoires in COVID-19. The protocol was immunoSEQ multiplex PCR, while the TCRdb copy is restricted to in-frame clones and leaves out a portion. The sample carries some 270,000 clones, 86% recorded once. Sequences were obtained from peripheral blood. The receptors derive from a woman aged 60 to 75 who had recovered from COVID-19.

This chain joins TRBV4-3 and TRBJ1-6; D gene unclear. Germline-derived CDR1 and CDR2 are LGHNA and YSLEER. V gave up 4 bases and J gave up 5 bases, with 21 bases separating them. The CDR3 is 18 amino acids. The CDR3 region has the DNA TGCGCCAGCAGCCTGGAAAGTAGATCGCGGGGTCATAATTCACCCCTCCACTTT. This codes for CASSLESRSRGHNSPLHF.

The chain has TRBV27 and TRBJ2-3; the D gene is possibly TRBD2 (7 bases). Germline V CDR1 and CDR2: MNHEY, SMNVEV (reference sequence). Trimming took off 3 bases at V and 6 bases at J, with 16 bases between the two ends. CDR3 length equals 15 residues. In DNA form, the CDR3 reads TGTGCCAGCAGTTTCCCCGGCGGGGGCAGGGATACGCAGTATTTT. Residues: CASSFPGGGRDTQYF.